This T cell receptor beta chain comes out of a study of technical replicates of blood from several donors. Libraries were prepared by immunoSEQ multiplex PCR; TCRdb keeps only in-frame clonotypes and omits some of them. The repertoire holds about 93,000 clones, with 95% as singletons. The specimen was T cells isolated from PBMCs. The receptor comes from a human donor in good health.

CDR3 protein: CASSQVSSGGADNEQFF. The CDR3 nucleotides read TGTGCCAGCAGCCAAGTATCTAGCGGGGGGGCTGACAATGAGCAGTTCTTC. The chain links TRBV4-2 to TRBJ2-1; 12 bases line up with TRBD2. Germline V gene sequence: CDR1 LGHNA, CDR2 YNFKEQ. There are 17 residues in the CDR3. V dropped 1 base and J dropped 5; count of bases not matched to a gene: 6.